A single sample gave rise to the 32 T cell receptor beta chains below, sequenced in a study of blood T cell repertoires in COVID-19. The repertoire was sequenced with immunoSEQ multiplex PCR; TCRdb's copy has only in-frame clones and lacks some. This sample carries 320,000 or so clones, 75% to 90% of them seen once, and the ten largest clones take around 5%. The source material was PBMCs or T cells enriched from blood (not recorded which). These receptors all stem from a man under 40 who had recovered from COVID-19.

This clone was counted once. This chain connects TRBV7-2 to TRBJ2-1, with 12 bases fitting TRBD2. Germline-derived CDR1 and CDR2 are SGHTA and FQGNSA. V lost 6 bases to trimming and J lost 5 bases; unmatched junction nucleotides: 5. This CDR3 is 15 amino acids long. The CDR3 nucleotides are TGTGCCAGCAGATTAACTAGCGGGGGGAACAATGAGCAGTTCTTC. This gives the protein CASRLTSGGNNEQFF.

The genes are TRBV5-1 and TRBJ2-7; the D gene is possibly TRBD2 (6 bases). V was trimmed by 0 bases and J by 3 bases, leaving 13 bases between them. This CDR3 has 15 amino acids. Germline-derived CDR1 and CDR2 are SGHRS and YFSETQ. In DNA form, the CDR3 reads TGCGCCAGCAGCTTGGCCGCGGGATCAGGCTACGAGCAGTACTTC. As protein: CASSLAAGSGYEQYF.

V usage is TRBV11-2 and J usage is TRBJ2-7, with 7 bases aligning to TRBD1. CDR1 and CDR2 from the germline V gene are SGHAT and FQNNGV. J lost 2 bases, V lost 5 bases, and 9 bases had no gene match. The length of the CDR3 is 15 residues. The CDR3 loop is CASSVTAGTAYEQYF. The CDR3 DNA follows: TGTGCCAGCAGCGTAACGGCAGGGACAGCCTACGAGCAGTACTTC.

V and J are TRBV24-1 and TRBJ2-3, with 8 bases that match TRBD2. Germline V CDR1 and CDR2: KGHDR, SFDVKD. V lost 3 bases and J lost 5; bases outside the gene matches: 6. The CDR3 runs to 15 residues. CDR3 sequence (DNA): TGTGCCACCAGTGATGGGGCAGCGGGGGTAGATACGCAGTATTTT. Translation gives CATSDGAAGVDTQYF.

CDR3 sequence: CASRLDTGTSGANVLTF. The CDR3 DNA follows: TGTGCCAGCAGATTGGACACAGGGACCTCTGGGGCCAACGTCCTGACTTTC. This chain links TRBV7-9 with TRBJ2-6; D is possibly TRBD1 (6 bases). The CDR3 contains 17 residues. V lost 6 bases and J 0 bases, leaving 15 bases between the germline ends. Germline assignment: CDR1 SEHNR and CDR2 FQNEAQ (reference sequence). Full variable domain (rest looked up from reference TRBV7-9 and TRBJ2-6): DTGVSQNPRHKITKRGQNVTFRCDPISEHNRLYWYRQTLGQGPEFLTYFQNEAQLEKSRLLSDRFSAERPKGSFSTLEIQRTEQGDSAMYLCASRLDTGTSGANVLTFGAGSRLTVL.

The chain uses TRBV19 and TRBJ2-1, with D tentatively TRBD2 (7 bases). The CDR3 totals 15 residues. Germline lookup yields CDR1 LNHDA and CDR2 SQIVND (reference sequence). V was shortened by 9 bases and J by 3 bases, with 18 bases between the two germline ends. The CDR3 sequence: CASRKTGGLYNEQFF. CDR3 bases: TGTGCCAGCAGGAAAACGGGGGGCCTCTACAATGAGCAGTTCTTC.

The chain combines TRBV3-1 (or the pseudogene TRBV3-2) with TRBJ1-3; TRBD1 aligns across 10 bases. After removal of 6 bases from V and 2 bases from J, the junction contained 7 bases not matched to a gene. CDR1 and CDR2 from the germline V gene are LGHDT and YNNKEL (reference sequence). The CDR3 contains 16 residues. This CDR3 reads CASRPRDRGPGNTIYF. The DNA for the CDR3 is TGTGCCAGCAGACCTCGTGACAGGGGGCCTGGAAACACCATATATTTT.

The rearrangement links TRBV7-6 to TRBJ2-7; tentatively, D is TRBD2 (7 bases). Germline CDR1 is SGHVS and CDR2 is FNYEAQ. V was shortened by 2 bases and J by 4 bases, with 12 bases between the two germline ends. This CDR3 comprises 14 residues. The CDR3 reads CASSLKGGPYEQYF. CDR3 nucleotide sequence: TGTGCCAGCAGCTTAAAGGGGGGGCCTTACGAGCAGTACTTC.

The rearrangement joins TRBV2 to TRBJ2-3; maybe TRBD1 (6 bases). Germline V gene sequence: CDR1 SNHLY, CDR2 FYNNEI. Deletions cut 4 bases from V and 1 base from J, with 15 bases between. The CDR3 has 16 residues. The CDR3 here is CASSVGRGLGTDTQYF. CDR3 nucleotides: TGTGCCAGCAGTGTCGGCAGGGGTCTAGGCACAGATACGCAGTATTTT.

This chain connects TRBV28 to TRBJ2-2, with 8 bases identical to TRBD1. The CDR3 spans 15 residues. V shed 2 bases and J 4 bases; nucleotides not matched to a gene: 3. Germline loops: CDR1 MDHEN, CDR2 SYDVKM. CDR3 sequence (DNA): TGTGCCAGCAGTTTAGGGACAGGTGCCACCGGGGAGCTGTTTTTT. Encoded protein: CASSLGTGATGELFF.

The V gene is TRBV2, the J gene TRBJ1-1; 10 nucleotides agree with TRBD1. There are 14 residues in the CDR3. Germline V gene sequence: CDR1 SNHLY, CDR2 FYNNEI. With 4 bases clipped from V and 5 bases from J, the junction kept 4 bases outside the gene matches. The CDR3 protein is CASSGQGAPTEAFF. DNA for the CDR3: TGTGCCAGCAGTGGACAGGGGGCGCCGACTGAAGCTTTCTTT.

The table lists this clone with a few counts. This chain uses TRBV9 with TRBJ1-5; 11 bases map to TRBD1. CDR1 is SGDLS, CDR2 YYNGEE, per germline. This CDR3 contains 16 residues. V lost 3 bases, J lost 1 base, and 3 bases stayed unmatched. The CDR3 DNA is TGTGCCAGCAGCGAGGGGACAGGGGGGAGCAATCAGCCCCAGCATTTT. Protein: CASSEGTGGSNQPQHF.

V and J are TRBV27 and TRBJ1-5; 7 bases line up with TRBD1. There are 15 residues in the CDR3. Germline CDR1 reads MNHEY; CDR2 reads SMNVEV (reference sequence). V lost 7 bases, J lost 4 bases, and 10 bases stayed unmatched. CDR3 amino acids: CASNPGTAGNQPQHF. Written as DNA, the CDR3 is TGTGCCAGCAATCCCGGGACAGCCGGGAATCAGCCCCAGCATTTT.

The chain couples TRBV7-2 to TRBJ2-5; D is undetermined. Germline CDR1 and CDR2: SGHTA and FQGNSA. This CDR3 contains 13 residues. Deletions cut 2 bases from V and 0 bases from J, with 4 bases between. The CDR3 loop reads CASSLSYQETQYF. The DNA for the CDR3 is TGTGCCAGCAGCTTAAGCTACCAAGAGACCCAGTACTTC.

This chain links TRBV5-3 with TRBJ2-1; 9 positions match TRBD1. TRBV5-3 is an ORF; its function is uncertain. The CDR3 covers 17 residues. V was pared by 0 bases and J by 5 bases, with 9 bases of the junction left unmatched. The CDR3 DNA reads TGTGCCAGAAGCTTGGTCGGCTCCGGGACAGGGAACAATGAGCAGTTCTTC. Encoded protein: CARSLVGSGTGNNEQFF.

This clone was seen a handful of times. The rearrangement joins TRBV2 to TRBJ2-7, with D perhaps matching TRBD2 (5 bases). Trimming took 8 bases from V and 4 from J, leaving 9 bases between them. The CDR3 loop spans 11 amino acids. Germline V lookup: CDR1 SNHLY, CDR2 FYNNEI. In nucleotides, the CDR3 is TGTGCCAGCGCCCGACTATACGAGCAGTACTTC. It translates to CASARLYEQYF. Supplemented by reference TRBV2 and TRBJ2-7, the full variable domain reads EPEVTQTPSHQVTQMGQEVILRCVPISNHLYFYWYRQILGQKVEFLVSFYNNEISEKSEIFDDQFSVERPDGSNFTLKIRSTKLEDSAMYFCASARLYEQYFGPGTRLTVT.

The chain is built from TRBV27 and TRBJ1-5, with TRBD1 matching over 12 bases. The length of the CDR3 is 17 residues. Germline CDR1 is MNHEY and CDR2 is SMNVEV (reference sequence). Trimming removed 0 bases from V and 3 bases from J; junction bases left unmatched: 3. CDR3 coding DNA: TGTGCCAGCAGTTTATCCGGGACAGGGGGCATCAATCAGCCCCAGCATTTT. It yields the protein CASSLSGTGGINQPQHF.

This clone showed up just once. The chain joins TRBV4-1 to TRBJ2-7; 8 positions agree with TRBD1. Trimming took 4 bases from V and 3 from J; bases not matched to a gene: 5. Germline CDR1 MGHRA, CDR2 YSYEKL. This CDR3 has 14 residues. This CDR3 reads CASSPGDRFYEQYF. The CDR3 bases are TGCGCCAGCAGCCCCGGGGACAGGTTCTACGAGCAGTACTTC.

V gene TRBV12-3 or TRBV12-4 combines with J gene TRBJ2-5; no definite D call. This CDR3 comprises 13 residues. The V and J ends lost 1 base and 5 bases respectively, with 8 bases between them. CDR3 nucleotides: TGTGCCAGCAGTTTAGACCTAACGGAGACCCAGTACTTC. Its protein product is CASSLDLTETQYF.

CDR3 loop: CASSFRGLDTEAFF. DNA for the CDR3: TGTGCCAGCAGTTTTCGGGGTTTGGACACTGAAGCTTTCTTT. This chain uses TRBV27 with TRBJ1-1, with D unclear. V lost 3 bases to trimming and J lost 3 bases, with 11 bases between them. Germline V gene sequence: CDR1 MNHEY, CDR2 SMNVEV (reference sequence). The CDR3 contains 14 residues.

The table lists this clone with a count of one. The J gene is TRBJ2-1, the V gene TRBV2; TRBD2 is a possible D gene (6 bases). V lost 4 bases to trimming and J lost 15 bases, with 16 bases between them. CDR3 length equals 12 residues. Germline V CDR1 and CDR2: SNHLY, FYNNEI. Here the CDR3 DNA reads TGTGCCAGCAGTGGACAGCGGGTTAACCTGTTCTTC. As protein: CASSGQRVNLFF.

This clone was picked up one time. The V and J genes are TRBV27 and TRBJ1-2, with a weak D call TRBD1 (5 bases). Trimming cost V 6 bases and J 1 base, with 18 bases left between them. Germline V gene lookup returns CDR1 MNHEY and CDR2 SMNVEV (reference sequence). The CDR3 is made up of 16 amino acids. The CDR3 region is CASSRVGGKGNYGYTF. CDR3 nucleotides: TGTGCCAGCAGCCGCGTGGGGGGGAAGGGTAACTATGGCTACACCTTC.

The CDR3 bases are TGTGCCAGCCCGGGGGACAGAATAACCCCAGCTTTCTTT. Protein sequence: CASPGDRITPAFF. The rearrangement joins TRBV6-5 to TRBJ1-1; 7 bases are a match to TRBD1. V was pared by 8 bases and J by 10 bases, with 13 bases of the junction left unmatched. This CDR3 has 13 amino acids. The germline V gene has CDR1 MNHEY and CDR2 SVGAGI.

The V call is TRBV19, the J call TRBJ1-3; 7 bases agree with TRBD1. Trimming at V came to 6 bases and at J to 4 bases, leaving 9 bases not matched to a gene. Germline V gene lookup returns CDR1 LNHDA and CDR2 SQIVND (reference sequence). There are 15 residues in the CDR3. CDR3 amino acids: CASRMGQNPGNTIYF. The DNA for the CDR3 is TGTGCCAGTAGGATGGGACAGAACCCCGGAAACACCATATATTTT.

The rearrangement joins TRBV5-1 to TRBJ2-7; 7 nucleotides align to TRBD2. This CDR3 region has 15 residues. Germline loops: CDR1 SGHRS, CDR2 YFSETQ. Trimming at V came to 2 bases and at J to 3 bases, leaving 8 bases not matched to a gene. The CDR3 DNA reads TGCGCCAGCAGCTTATTGCCGGGGGGAAGCTACGAGCAGTACTTC. Translation gives CASSLLPGGSYEQYF. Complete variable domain (other parts from reference TRBV5-1 and TRBJ2-7): KAGVTQTPRYLIKTRGQQVTLSCSPISGHRSVSWYQQTPGQGLQFLFEYFSETQRNKGNFPGRFSGRQFSNSRSEMNVSTLELGDSALYLCASSLLPGGSYEQYFGPGTRLTVT.

J is TRBJ1-2 and V is TRBV27; a possible D gene is TRBD1 (5 bases). CDR1 and CDR2 (germline): MNHEY, SMNVEV (reference sequence). Trimming took off 6 bases at V and 4 bases at J, with 15 bases between the two ends. The CDR3 runs 14 residues. The CDR3 DNA sequence: TGTGCCAGCAGAAGGTCAGGGAAAACCTATGGCTACACCTTC. This translates into CASRRSGKTYGYTF.

The chain uses TRBV19 and TRBJ2-7; 8 nucleotides align to TRBD2. Germline CDR1 LNHDA, CDR2 SQIVND (reference sequence). The J segment lost 2 bases and the V segment lost 7 bases, leaving 7 bases of the junction unmatched. The CDR3 loop spans 14 amino acids. CDR3 loop: CASMRSGGTYEQYF. Written as DNA, the CDR3 is TGTGCCAGTATGAGGAGCGGGGGCACCTACGAGCAGTACTTC.

V is TRBV5-6 and J is TRBJ1-2, with TRBD1 matching 7 bases. In germline, CDR1 is SGHDT, CDR2 YYEEEE. V lost 7 bases to trimming and J lost 8 bases; unmatched junction nucleotides: 14. This CDR3 is 14 amino acids long. DNA of the CDR3: TGTGCCAGCCGAAAGGGGACAGCGAGATTCGGCTACACCTTC. Translating it yields CASRKGTARFGYTF.

This rearrangement joins TRBV28 to TRBJ1-6; 8 positions agree with TRBD1. Losses at the gene ends were 4 bases for V and 10 bases for J; bases not matched to a gene: 9. CDR3 size: 15 residues. Germline lookup yields CDR1 MDHEN and CDR2 SYDVKM. The CDR3 DNA sequence: TGTGCCAGCAGTTCCGGACAGGGAGGATCGTCACCCCTCCACTTT. Amino acid sequence: CASSSGQGGSSPLHF.

The chain links TRBV4-2 to TRBJ2-2, with D maybe TRBD2 (6 bases). CDR1 and CDR2 from the germline V gene are LGHNA and YNFKEQ. The V end lost 7 bases, the J end lost 7 bases, and 22 bases lay between the germline ends. This CDR3 spans 16 amino acids. The CDR3 coding sequence is TGTGCCAGCACCTTAGGGGACTCCCGACGGGTCGGGGAGCTGTTTTTT. Translated: CASTLGDSRRVGELFF.

CDR3 bases: TGTGCCAGCAGCCAATTGTATGTGGCGGATACCTATGGCTACACCTTC. It is translated as CASSQLYVADTYGYTF. This chain connects TRBV3-1 (or the pseudogene TRBV3-2) to TRBJ1-2; D is undetermined. Looked up from germline, CDR1 is LGHDT and CDR2 is YNNKEL (reference sequence). This CDR3 spans 16 amino acids. Trimming cost V 2 bases and J 4 bases, with 17 bases left between them.

The CDR3 sequence: CASSLTGLAGVEQYF. In DNA form, the CDR3 reads TGTGCCAGCAGCTTGACCGGACTAGCGGGGGTTGAGCAGTACTTC. The V call is TRBV5-4, the J call TRBJ2-7; 13 bases line up with TRBD2. Germline values: CDR1 SGHNT, CDR2 YYREEE (reference sequence). J gave up 7 bases and V 1 base, and 5 bases lay outside the gene matches. The CDR3 spans 15 residues.